This TCR beta chain was captured in a study of shared clonotypes between healthy human individuals. Germline V gene lookup returns CDR1 SEHNR and CDR2 FQNEAQ (reference sequence). Trimming removed 1 base at V and 5 bases at J, with 11 bases between. CDR3 length: 14 amino acids. CD45RO-negative, CCR7-selected cells formed the naive CD8 fraction, which excluded terminally differentiated effector memory CD45RA+ cells. Measured with immunoSEQ multiplex PCR; TCRdb has only the in-frame clones, and not every one. The profile covers about 2 million clones, with approximately 95% appearing a single time and more than 0.95% taken by the ten largest.

The receptor's source is a man younger than 35 in good health. The V call is TRBV7-9, the J call TRBJ2-5; D gene unclear. Sequencing was carried out using naive CD8+ T cells sorted from blood. Here the CDR3 DNA reads TGTGCCAGCAGCTTAGTTGGGCCGGAGGAGACCCAGTACTTC. Its translation is CASSLVGPEETQYF.